This is a list of T cell receptor beta chains from one sample in a study of OX40 agonist ivuxolimab in advanced cancers. Clones were sequenced by immunoSEQ multiplex PCR, and TCRdb holds only the in-frame ones, with some missing. The sample has 73,000 or so clones; about 94% are singletons. Sequencing used CD4+ or CD8+ T cells sorted from blood, obtained in a trial of the OX40 agonist ivuxolimab. These receptors all stem from an adult with an advanced solid tumor such as melanoma, head and neck, liver or kidney cancer. The CDR3 runs from the conserved cysteine through the conserved F or W. A D gene is named only where the DNA matches it firmly. Some rows mark clone size as missing; the rest say once, few, many or name a class of expanded clone.

>TRBV11-2|.|TRBJ2-2|.
CASSLQGGLGTGELFF
TGTGCCAGCAGCTTACAAGGAGGCCTGGGGACCGGGGAGCTGTTTTTT
>TRBV18|.|TRBJ1-1|.
CASSPISGAEAFF
TGTGCCAGCTCACCCATATCGGGGGCTGAAGCTTTCTTT
>TRBV11-3|.|TRBJ2-7|few
CASSLGQDLSYEQYF
TGTGCCAGCAGCTTAGGACAGGACCTCTCCTACGAGCAGTACTTC
>TRBV9|.|TRBJ1-1|.
CASSPGNLNTEAFF
TGTGCCAGCAGCCCGGGGAACTTGAACACTGAAGCTTTCTTT
>TRBV18|.|TRBJ2-6|.
CASSPTRGAGANVLTF
TGTGCCAGCTCACCCACGAGGGGGGCTGGGGCCAACGTCCTGACTTTC
>TRBV19|.|TRBJ1-5|.
CASSMGSAGLYQPQHF
TGTGCCAGTAGTATGGGTTCGGCAGGACTGTATCAGCCCCAGCATTTT
>TRBV30|TRBD1|TRBJ1-5|.
CAWNRGFNQPQHF
TGTGCCTGGAACAGGGGGTTCAATCAGCCCCAGCATTTT
>TRBV18|.|TRBJ2-7|.
CASSPEVGYEQYF
TGTGCCAGCTCACCTGAGGTGGGCTACGAGCAGTACTTC
>TRBV9|TRBD2|TRBJ2-7|.
CASSTGLAGGEQYF
TGTGCCAGCAGCACAGGACTAGCGGGAGGCGAGCAGTACTTC
>TRBV6-5|.|TRBJ2-7|.
CASSYQEGGGEQYF
TGTGCCAGCAGTTACCAGGAGGGGGGGGGCGAGCAGTACTTC
>TRBV18|.|TRBJ2-7|once
CASSPGQIYEQYF
TGTGCCAGCTCACCCGGACAGATATACGAGCAGTACTTC
>TRBV5-1|.|TRBJ2-7|.
CASSLEDDRQYF
TGCGCCAGCAGCTTGGAGGACGACCGGCAGTACTTC
>TRBV6-6|.|TRBJ2-2|.
CASFTVGGSNTGELFF
TGTGCCAGCTTCACGGTGGGGGGATCGAACACCGGGGAGCTGTTTTTT
>TRBV11-2|TRBD2|TRBJ2-3|.
CASGGTSGQDTQYF
TGTGCCAGCGGGGGGACTAGCGGGCAGGATACGCAGTATTTT
>TRBV2|TRBD2|TRBJ2-5|.
CASRRGGSETQYF
TGTGCCAGCAGGAGGGGCGGGAGTGAGACCCAGTACTTC
>TRBV18|TRBD2|TRBJ2-1|.
CASSTAAGGVNEQFF
TGTGCCAGCTCGACCGCAGCGGGAGGGGTCAATGAGCAGTTCTTC